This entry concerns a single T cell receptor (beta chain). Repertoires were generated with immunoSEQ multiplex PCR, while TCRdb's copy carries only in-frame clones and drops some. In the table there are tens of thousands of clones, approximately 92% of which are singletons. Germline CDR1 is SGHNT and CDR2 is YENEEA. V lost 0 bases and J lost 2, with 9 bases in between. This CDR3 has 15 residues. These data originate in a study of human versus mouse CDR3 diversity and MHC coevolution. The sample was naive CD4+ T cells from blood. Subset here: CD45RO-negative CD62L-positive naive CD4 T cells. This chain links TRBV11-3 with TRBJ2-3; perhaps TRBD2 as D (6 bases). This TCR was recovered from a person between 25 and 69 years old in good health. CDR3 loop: CASSLEGTHTDTQYF. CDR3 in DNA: TGTGCCAGCAGCTTAGAGGGGACTCACACAGATACGCAGTATTTT.